This T cell receptor beta chain was captured by sequencing in a study of cytomegalovirus exposure and HLA in healthy donors. Overall study context: Within an early data release were around 80 million unique TCRs drawn from HLA-typed donors. Regarding the study as a whole: A later analysis associated 15,000 or so TCR beta sequences with HLA alleles at a 0.05 false discovery rate. Cytomegalovirus-associated status was assigned to 164 TCR beta chains.

The CDR3 loop spans 14 amino acids. The V gene end was trimmed by 2 bases and the J gene end by 7 bases; junction bases not matched to a gene: 3. Regarding this clone: Its antigen is currently unknown.

Vbeta (60) and Jbeta (13) primers were used in the PCR. The table came from immunoSEQ multiplex PCR; TCRdb's copy has only in-frame clones and leaves some out. This sample has approximately 150,000 clones; about 76% occur once, and the top ten carry roughly 7.3%. The chain combines TRBV6-7 with TRBJ1-2, with 11 bases lining up with TRBD1. TRBV6-7 is assigned to the ORF class and has an uncertain function. Input material: PBMCs. This clonotype was obtained from a male donor in good health and CMV-seropositive. CDR3 nucleotides: TGTGCCAGCAGTTACCGGACAGGGGGCCTTGGCTACACCTTC. Its protein is CASSYRTGGLGYTF.